The entry below gives a single T cell receptor (beta chain) sequence along with its context. Its antigen remains unidentified. Per the germline V gene, CDR1 is SNHLY and CDR2 is FYNNEI. The CDR3 totals 12 residues. Trimming stripped 5 bases from V and 4 bases from J, with 8 bases between. The data stem from a study of blood T cells in healthy people across ages. Whole-study context: In model experiments, template switching was able to capture about one barcoded beta molecule for every two T cells that were present. Overall study results and limits: Diversity of TCR beta per million T cells declined in a roughly linear way with age.

Drawn from each donor were ten milliliters of peripheral blood. Every sample yielded at least 6.5 million isolated PBMCs. The authors ran a second PCR of about 7 to 11 cycles using a sample-barcoded 5' primer and a J-beta primer mix. TCRdb reanalysed the 5' RACE reads using MiXCR and keeps one entry per CDR3 protein. The sample carries about 570,000 distinct CDR3 sequences, approximately 25% recorded once. This rearrangement joins TRBV2 to TRBJ1-2; D is ambiguous. The receptor's source is a woman between 70 and 85 years old in good health. Sequencing used blood. CDR3: CASSPNSYGYTF. CDR3 nucleotides: TGTGCCAGCAGTCCCAACAGCTATGGCTACACCTTC.